Listed below are T cell receptor beta chains from one sample, sequenced in a study of blood T cells in healthy people across ages. MiXCR was run by TCRdb on the 5' RACE reads, yielding one entry per CDR3 protein. The sample includes some 1.6 million distinct CDR3 sequences, roughly 30% of them seen just once. Input material: blood. The source is a woman younger than 45 in good health. Both conserved end residues are part of each CDR3. D genes are given only for firm matches. The size entry is marked missing in some rows and otherwise reads once, few, many or a size class.

d_call j_call clone_size v_call cdr3_nt cdr3_aa
NA TRBJ1-1 NA TRBV10-3 TGTGCCATCAGTGAGTCTCGGGGGCCAACGAACACTGAAGCTTTCTTT CAISESRGPTNTEAFF
NA TRBJ2-5 many TRBV5-4 TGTGCCAGCAGCTTGGCCTCCTACCTCGAGACCCAGTACTTC CASSLASYLETQYF
NA TRBJ2-1 NA TRBV5-4 TGTGCCAGCAGCTTGGACCAGGGACCTCGCAATGGGCAGTTCTTC CASSLDQGPRNGQFF
NA TRBJ2-1 few TRBV4-1 TGCGCCAGCAGCCAAGTACCCCTACAGGGTGAGCGGTGCTTC CASSQVPLQGERCF
TRBD1 TRBJ2-6 many TRBV29-1 TGCAGCGTTGAACTAGGGACAGGGCTCGCTGGGGCCAACGTCCTGACTTTC CSVELGTGLAGANVLTF
NA TRBJ1-5 NA TRBV18 TGTGCCAGCTCACCCGATGGGCGCAATCAGCCCCAGCATTTT CASSPDGRNQPQHF
TRBD1 TRBJ1-1 many TRBV12-3/TRBV12-4 TGTGCCAGCAGTTCCACAGGGGACACTGAAGCTTTCTTT CASSSTGDTEAFF
TRBD2 TRBJ2-5 many TRBV10-3 TGTGCCATCAGTGGGCCCAGACTAGCGGGGGATCAAGAGACCCAGTACTTC CAISGPRLAGDQETQYF
NA TRBJ2-7 few TRBV12-3/TRBV12-4 TGTGCCAGCAGTTTGTCGGTTAGTCTTCTCGAGCAGTACTTC CASSLSVSLLEQYF
NA TRBJ1-1 NA TRBV7-2 TGTGCCAGCAGCCCTACTGGAGGGGTCGTTAGCACTGAAGCTTTCTTT CASSPTGGVVSTEAFF
NA TRBJ2-7 NA TRBV20-1 TGCAGTGCTAAACCAGGGCCTACCTACGAGCAGTACTTC CSAKPGPTYEQYF
TRBD2 TRBJ2-3 few TRBV9 TGTGCCAGCAGCGCCCAGGGACTAGCGGGAGTTGCAGATACGCAGTATTTT CASSAQGLAGVADTQYF
NA TRBJ2-3 many TRBV5-1 TGCGCCAGCAGCTTGGAGGGCCCCACAGATACGCAGTATTTT CASSLEGPTDTQYF
NA TRBJ1-1 NA TRBV20-1 TGCAGTGCGCTTCAGGGAGGGGCAAGCACTGAAGCTTTCTTT CSALQGGASTEAFF
NA TRBJ1-2 many TRBV7-3 TGTGCCAGCAGCTTAACTCAGGGAGGCTATGGCTACACCTTC CASSLTQGGYGYTF
NA TRBJ2-2 few TRBV5-6 TGTGCCAGCAGCTTAACTGCTGCCGGGGAGCTGTTTTTT CASSLTAAGELFF
TRBD2 TRBJ2-1 few TRBV5-1 TGCGCCAGCAGCTTGACCGGGACTAGGATCTACAATGAGCAGTTCTTC CASSLTGTRIYNEQFF
TRBD1 TRBJ1-1 NA TRBV7-9 TGTGCCAGCAGCTTAGGGGACAGGAACGCGGCTTTCTTT CASSLGDRNAAFF
NA TRBJ2-3 NA TRBV16 TGTGCCAGCAGCCAATCTGGAAGGGATACGCAGTATTTT CASSQSGRDTQYF
TRBD2 TRBJ2-2 NA TRBV10-1 TGCGCCAGCAGTCGAGGACTAGCGGGATATGGTGACACCGGGGAGCTGTTTTTT CASSRGLAGYGDTGELFF
NA TRBJ2-1 NA TRBV5-5 TGTGCCAGCAGCTCCCGACAGGACAATGAGCAGTTCTTC CASSSRQDNEQFF
NA TRBJ2-1 few TRBV6-5 TGTGCCAGCAGTTACCGGGGGACTTTCTCCTACAATGAGCAGTTCTTC CASSYRGTFSYNEQFF
NA TRBJ2-7 few TRBV6-2/TRBV6-3 TGTGCCAGCAGTCCAACACGGGGCCGGGGGAACGAGCAGTACTTC CASSPTRGRGNEQYF
NA TRBJ2-7 NA TRBV15 TGTGCCGCAGGAACCAGGAAAGGGCTTTACGAGCAGTACTTC CAAGTRKGLYEQYF
NA TRBJ2-2 few TRBV28 TGTGCCAGCAGTCTAAAGACCGGGAGCAACACCGGGGAGCTGTTTTTT CASSLKTGSNTGELFF
NA TRBJ1-1 few TRBV18 TGTGCCAGCTCACCCGCAGGGAGGGGAGGTGAAGCTTTCTTT CASSPAGRGGEAFF
NA TRBJ2-5 NA TRBV5-1 TGCGCCAGCTTCCCGGGACACGGAGTTGAGACCCAGTACTTC CASFPGHGVETQYF
TRBD2 TRBJ2-1 NA TRBV2 TGTGCCAGCGCCCCGCGTCGGGAGGCTAGCTACAATGAGCAGTTCTTC CASAPRREASYNEQFF
NA TRBJ2-1 few TRBV7-3 TGTGCCAGCAGCTTAAGGGTGGGGACTCCCTACAATGAGCAGTTCTTC CASSLRVGTPYNEQFF
TRBD1 TRBJ1-2 NA TRBV10-3 TGTGCCAGCACCGGGACAGTTCCCTATGGCTACACCTTC CASTGTVPYGYTF
NA TRBJ2-7 NA TRBV13 TGTGCCAGCAGCTTATCAGGGGCAGGAGCGTCCCACGAGCAGTACTTC CASSLSGAGASHEQYF